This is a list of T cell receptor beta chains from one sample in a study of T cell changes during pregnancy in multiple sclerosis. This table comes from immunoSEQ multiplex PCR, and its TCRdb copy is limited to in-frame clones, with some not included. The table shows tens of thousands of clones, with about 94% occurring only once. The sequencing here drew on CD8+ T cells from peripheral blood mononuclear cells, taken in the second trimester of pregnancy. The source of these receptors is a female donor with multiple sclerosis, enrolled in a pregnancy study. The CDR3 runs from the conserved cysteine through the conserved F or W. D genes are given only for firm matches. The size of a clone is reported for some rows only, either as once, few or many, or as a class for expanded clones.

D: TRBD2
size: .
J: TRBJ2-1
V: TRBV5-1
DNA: TGCGCCAGCAGCTTGGTTTCAGGACTAGCGGAGTACAATGAGCAGTTCTTC
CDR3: CASSLVSGLAEYNEQFF

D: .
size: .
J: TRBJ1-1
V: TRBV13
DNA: TGTGCCAGCAGCTTAGGAGGGGCGAGGAACACTGAAGCTTTCTTT
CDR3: CASSLGGARNTEAFF

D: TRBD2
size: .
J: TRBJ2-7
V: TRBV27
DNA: TGTGCCAGCAGTCCCCTAGCGGGTTCCTACGAGCAGTACTTC
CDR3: CASSPLAGSYEQYF

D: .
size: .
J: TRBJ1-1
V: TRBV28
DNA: TGTGCCAGCAGATACATGAACACTGAAGCTTTCTTT
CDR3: CASRYMNTEAFF

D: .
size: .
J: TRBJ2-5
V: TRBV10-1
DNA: TGCGCCAGCTCAGTCTCGAGGGACAGGGGGCGACTAGCGGGAGTGGGAGAGACCCAGTACTTC
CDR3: CASSVSRDRGRLAGVGETQYF

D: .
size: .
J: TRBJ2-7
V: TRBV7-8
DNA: TGTGCCAGCAGCTTAGATGGGGGACTGAGTGGCTACGAGCAGTACTTC
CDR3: CASSLDGGLSGYEQYF

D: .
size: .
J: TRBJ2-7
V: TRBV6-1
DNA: TGTGCCAGCAGGGCGACTCGCGCTACCTACGAGCAGTACTTC
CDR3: CASRATRATYEQYF

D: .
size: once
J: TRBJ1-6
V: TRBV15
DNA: TGTGCCACCAGCAGACTACAGGGTAGTAATTCACCCCTCCACTTT
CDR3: CATSRLQGSNSPLHF

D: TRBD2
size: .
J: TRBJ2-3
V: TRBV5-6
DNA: TGTGCCAGCAGCTTGCAAATAGCGGGCCTACTCGGTACGCAGTATTTT
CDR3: CASSLQIAGLLGTQYF

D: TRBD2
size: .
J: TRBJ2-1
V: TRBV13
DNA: TGTGCCAGCAGCTTAAGGACTAGCGGGGTCCCCCCCTACAATGAGCAGTTCTTC
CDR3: CASSLRTSGVPPYNEQFF

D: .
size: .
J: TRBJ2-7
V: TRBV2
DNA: TGTGCCAGCAGTGAAGCTATTGACAGCGGATGGGGGGACGAGCAGTACTTC
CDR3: CASSEAIDSGWGDEQYF

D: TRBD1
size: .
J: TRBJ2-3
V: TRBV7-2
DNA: TGTGCCAGCAGCTGGACAGGGGGCTTCTCAGATACGCAGTATTTT
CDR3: CASSWTGGFSDTQYF

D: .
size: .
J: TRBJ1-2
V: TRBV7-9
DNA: TGTGCCAGCAGCTTAGTGACACCGGATGGCTATGGCTACACCTTC
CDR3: CASSLVTPDGYGYTF

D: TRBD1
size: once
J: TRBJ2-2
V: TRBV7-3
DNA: TGTGCCAGCAGCTCCAGCGGACAGGGGGCATTTGACACCGGGGAGCTGTTTTTT
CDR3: CASSSSGQGAFDTGELFF

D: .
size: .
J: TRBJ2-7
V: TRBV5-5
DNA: TGTGCCAGCAGGGGGTGGGGGGATTCCTACGAGCAGTACTTC
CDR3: CASRGWGDSYEQYF

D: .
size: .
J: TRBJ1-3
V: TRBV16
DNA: TGTGCCAGCAGCGAGACAGACCCGCTAACCATATATTTT
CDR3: CASSETDPLTIYF

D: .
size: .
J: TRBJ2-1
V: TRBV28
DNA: TGTGCCAGCAGTCTTCCGAGCTCCTACAATGAGCAGTTCTTC
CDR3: CASSLPSSYNEQFF

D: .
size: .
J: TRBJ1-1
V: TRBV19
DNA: TGTGCCAGTAGTTTCGACAGGTCTGAAGCTTTCTTT
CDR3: CASSFDRSEAFF

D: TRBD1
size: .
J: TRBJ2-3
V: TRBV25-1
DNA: TGTGCCAGCAGCCCCGGGACAGGAACAGATACGCAGTATTTT
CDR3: CASSPGTGTDTQYF

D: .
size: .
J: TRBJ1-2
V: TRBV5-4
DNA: TGTGCCAGCAGCTTGGAGGCGGCTGGGCGGGTGTATGGCTACACCTTC
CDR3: CASSLEAAGRVYGYTF

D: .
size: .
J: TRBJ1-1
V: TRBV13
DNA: TGTGCCAGCAGCACTAACCGGGATTATGAAGCTTTCTTT
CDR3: CASSTNRDYEAFF

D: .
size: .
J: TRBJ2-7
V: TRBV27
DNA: TGTGCCAGCAGTTACGGGGGAGCAGGGGAGCAGTACTTC
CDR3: CASSYGGAGEQYF

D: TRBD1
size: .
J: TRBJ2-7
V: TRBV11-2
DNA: TGTGCCAGCAGCTCGAATCAGGGGGCGCGAGAGCAGTACTTC
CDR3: CASSSNQGAREQYF

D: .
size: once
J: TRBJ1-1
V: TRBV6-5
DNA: TGTGCCAGCAGTGCCCTCGGGGGGGCCACTGAAGCTTTCTTT
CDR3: CASSALGGATEAFF

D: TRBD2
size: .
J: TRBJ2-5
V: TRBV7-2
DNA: TGTGCCAGCAGCTTCCCACTAGCGGGAGGGCCGGAGACCCAGTACTTC
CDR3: CASSFPLAGGPETQYF

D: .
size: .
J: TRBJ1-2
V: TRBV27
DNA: TGTGCCAGCAGTCCGGCGGGGTCCTATGGCTACACCTTC
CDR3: CASSPAGSYGYTF

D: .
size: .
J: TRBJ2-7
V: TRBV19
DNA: TGTGCCAGTAGGCAGCGTATGGACTACGAGCAGTACTTC
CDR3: CASRQRMDYEQYF

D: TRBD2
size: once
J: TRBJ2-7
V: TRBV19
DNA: TGTGCCAGTAGTATTACGGGGACTACCTACGAGCAGTACTTC
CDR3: CASSITGTTYEQYF

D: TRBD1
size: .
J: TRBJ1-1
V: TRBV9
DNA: TGTGCCAGCAGCGCCTACAGGGGACACACTGAAGCTTTCTTT
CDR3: CASSAYRGHTEAFF

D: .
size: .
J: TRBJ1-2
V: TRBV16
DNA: TGTGCCAGCAGCCAAACAGGGCTCGTGGGCTACACCTTC
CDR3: CASSQTGLVGYTF

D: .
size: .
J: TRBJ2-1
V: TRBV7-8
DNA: TGTGCCAGCGGTCTTAGGGGGAGAGGTATCGATGAGCAGTTCTTC
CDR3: CASGLRGRGIDEQFF

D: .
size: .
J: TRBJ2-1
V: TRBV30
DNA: TGTGCCTGGAAAGGCGGGCTGTCCTACAATGAGCAGTTCTTC
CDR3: CAWKGGLSYNEQFF

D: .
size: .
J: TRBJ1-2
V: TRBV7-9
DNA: TGTGCCAGCAGCTCCACCCAGTTCGCCTCGCAGGGGTATGGCTACACCTTC
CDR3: CASSSTQFASQGYGYTF

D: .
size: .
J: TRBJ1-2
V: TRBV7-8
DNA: TGTGCCAGCAGCCCGGGGGGGATCTCTGGCTACACCTTC
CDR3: CASSPGGISGYTF

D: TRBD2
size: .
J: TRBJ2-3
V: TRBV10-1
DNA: TGCGCCAGCAGTGACAGCGGGAGGGGCGATACGCAGTATTTT
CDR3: CASSDSGRGDTQYF

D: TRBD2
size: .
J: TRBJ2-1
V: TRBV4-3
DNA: TGCGCCAGCAGCCAAGGTGCGGGAGGGCCGAATGAGCAGTTCTTC
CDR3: CASSQGAGGPNEQFF

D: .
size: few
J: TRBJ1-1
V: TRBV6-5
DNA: TGTGCCAGCAGTTACTCGGACCCGAGGGTTAACACTGAAGCTTTCTTT
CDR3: CASSYSDPRVNTEAFF

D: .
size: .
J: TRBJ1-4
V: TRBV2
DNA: TGTGCCAGCAGCCTCCCGGACAGCAGTAATGAAAAACTGTTTTTT
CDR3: CASSLPDSSNEKLFF

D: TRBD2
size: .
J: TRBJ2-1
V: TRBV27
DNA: TGTGCCAGCAGTTTACGTAGCGGGAGTTACAATGAGCAGTTCTTC
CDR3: CASSLRSGSYNEQFF

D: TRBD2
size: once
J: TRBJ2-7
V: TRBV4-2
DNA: TGTGCCAGCAGCCCTGATCTGACTAGCGTGTACGAGCAGTACTTC
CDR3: CASSPDLTSVYEQYF

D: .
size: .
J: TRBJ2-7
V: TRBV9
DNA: TGTGCCAGCAGACTATCCTACGAGCAGTACTTC
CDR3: CASRLSYEQYF

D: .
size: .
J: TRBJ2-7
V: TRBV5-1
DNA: TGCGCCAGCAGCTTGTACTCCTACGAGCAGTACTTC
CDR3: CASSLYSYEQYF

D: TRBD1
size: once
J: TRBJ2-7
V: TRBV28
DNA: TGTGCCAGCAGATATTCGTGGGACAGTACCTACGAGCAGTACTTC
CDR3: CASRYSWDSTYEQYF

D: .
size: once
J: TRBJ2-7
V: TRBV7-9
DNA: TGTGCCAGCAGGAGCGGTCCCTACGAGCAGTACTTC
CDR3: CASRSGPYEQYF

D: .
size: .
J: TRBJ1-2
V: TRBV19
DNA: TGTGCCAGTACCCAAGCGACAGGATATCGACGTGGCTACACCTTC
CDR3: CASTQATGYRRGYTF

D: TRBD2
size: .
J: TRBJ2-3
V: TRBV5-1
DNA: TGCGCCAGCAGCCGGGGGACTAGCGGCCCCACAGATACGCAGTATTTT
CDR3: CASSRGTSGPTDTQYF

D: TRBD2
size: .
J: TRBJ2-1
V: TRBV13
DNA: TGTGCCAGCAGCTTAAGGGCTAGCGGGGCTTACAATGAGCAGTTCTTC
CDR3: CASSLRASGAYNEQFF

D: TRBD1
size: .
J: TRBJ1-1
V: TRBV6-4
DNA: TGTGCCAGCAGTGACTCACAGGGGGCCACTGAAGCTTTCTTT
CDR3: CASSDSQGATEAFF